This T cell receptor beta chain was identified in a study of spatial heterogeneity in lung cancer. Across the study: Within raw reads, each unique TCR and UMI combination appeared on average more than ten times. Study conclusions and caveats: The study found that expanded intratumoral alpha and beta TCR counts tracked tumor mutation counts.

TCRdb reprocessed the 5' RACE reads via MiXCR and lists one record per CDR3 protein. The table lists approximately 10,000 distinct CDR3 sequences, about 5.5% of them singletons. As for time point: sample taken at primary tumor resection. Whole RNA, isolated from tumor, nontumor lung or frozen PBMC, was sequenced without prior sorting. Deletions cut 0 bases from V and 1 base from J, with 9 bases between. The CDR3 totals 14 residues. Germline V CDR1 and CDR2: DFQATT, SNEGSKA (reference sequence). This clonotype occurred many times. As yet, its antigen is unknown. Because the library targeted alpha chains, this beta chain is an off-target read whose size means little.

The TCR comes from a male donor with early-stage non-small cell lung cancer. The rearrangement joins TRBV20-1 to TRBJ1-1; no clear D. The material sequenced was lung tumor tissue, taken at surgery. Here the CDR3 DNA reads TGCAGTGCTAGAGATTTTGGGTCGAACACTGAAGCTTTCTTT. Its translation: CSARDFGSNTEAFF.